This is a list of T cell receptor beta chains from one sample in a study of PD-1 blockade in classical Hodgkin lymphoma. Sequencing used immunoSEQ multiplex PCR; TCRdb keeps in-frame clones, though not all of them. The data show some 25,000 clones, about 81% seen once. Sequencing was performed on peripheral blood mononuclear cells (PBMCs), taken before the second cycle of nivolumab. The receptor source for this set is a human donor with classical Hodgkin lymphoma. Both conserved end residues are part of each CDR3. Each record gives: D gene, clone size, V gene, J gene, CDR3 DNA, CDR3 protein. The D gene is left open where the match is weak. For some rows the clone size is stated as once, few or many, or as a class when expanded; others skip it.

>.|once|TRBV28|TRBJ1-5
TGTGCCAGCAGTTTGGAAGGGGCCGGTCAGCCCCAGCATTTT
CASSLEGAGQPQHF
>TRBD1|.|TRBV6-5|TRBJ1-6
TGTGCCAGCAGTTACTCGGACAGGGGGGGATCACCCCTCCACTTT
CASSYSDRGGSPLHF
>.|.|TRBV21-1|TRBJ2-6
TGTGCCAGCAGCAAAGCTCTGCTGTGGACAGGGGGCTTGGTCCTGACTTTC
CASSKALLWTGGLVLTF
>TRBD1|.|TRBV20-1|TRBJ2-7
TGCAGTGCTAGACAGGGGGCCGAGCAGTACTTC
CSARQGAEQYF
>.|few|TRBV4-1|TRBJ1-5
TGCGCCAGCAGCCCTGGTCCCGGAGACAATCAGCCCCAGCATTTT
CASSPGPGDNQPQHF
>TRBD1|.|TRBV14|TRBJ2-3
TGTGCCAGCAGCCAAGGGGGACAGGGGGGAACCCGCACTAGCACAGATACGCAGTATTTT
CASSQGGQGGTRTSTDTQYF
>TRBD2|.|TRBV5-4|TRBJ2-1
TGTGCCAGCAGCTCGGCCCGACTAGCGGGGGGGTCTGAGCAGTTCTTC
CASSSARLAGGSEQFF
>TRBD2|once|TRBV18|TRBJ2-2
TGTGCCAGCTCACCACCCGACGGGGGGACCGGGGAGCTGTTTTTT
CASSPPDGGTGELFF
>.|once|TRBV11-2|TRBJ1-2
TGTGCCAGCAGCTTAGATCCGTGGGGCTACACCTTC
CASSLDPWGYTF
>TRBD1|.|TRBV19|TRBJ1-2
TGTGCCAGTAGCCGAAAGGGGACAGGGCACGGCTACACCTTC
CASSRKGTGHGYTF
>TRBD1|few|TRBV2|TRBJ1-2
TGTGCCAGCAGCAGAGGGACAGACTTGGGCTACACCTTC
CASSRGTDLGYTF
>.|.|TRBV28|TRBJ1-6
TGTGCCAGCACCCAACAGAATTCACCCCTCCACTTT
CASTQQNSPLHF
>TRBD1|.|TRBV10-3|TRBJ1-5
TGTGCCATCAGTGAGTACCCAGGGGGCGATTCTCAGCCCCAGCATTTT
CAISEYPGGDSQPQHF
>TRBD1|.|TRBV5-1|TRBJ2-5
TGCGCCAGCAGCTTGGACAGGGGTGGGGAGACCCAGTACTTC
CASSLDRGGETQYF
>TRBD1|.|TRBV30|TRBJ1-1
TGTGCCTGGAGTTTACGGGACAGGGCTACCACTGAAGCTTTCTTT
CAWSLRDRATTEAFF
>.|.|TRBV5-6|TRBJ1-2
TGTGCCACCTGGGGGAGAGCCAGCTTTAACTATGGCTACACCTTC
CATWGRASFNYGYTF
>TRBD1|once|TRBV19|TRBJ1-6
TGTGCCAGTAGTATCTATGGGACAGCCCCCCCCCTCCACTTT
CASSIYGTAPPLHF
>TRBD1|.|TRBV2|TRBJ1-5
TGTGCCAGCAGCGCTGACAGGGGAGATCAGCCCCAGCATTTT
CASSADRGDQPQHF
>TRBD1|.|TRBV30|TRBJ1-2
TGTGCCTGGAGTCGACAGGGGGCGGGCTATGGCTACACCTTC
CAWSRQGAGYGYTF
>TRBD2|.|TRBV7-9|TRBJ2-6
TGTGCCAGCAGCTTGCCTCTAGCGGGGGCCCACTCTGGGGCCAACGTCCTGACTTTC
CASSLPLAGAHSGANVLTF
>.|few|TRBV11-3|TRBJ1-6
TGTGCCAGCAGCTTGGAGGTTGACTCACCCCTCCACTTT
CASSLEVDSPLHF
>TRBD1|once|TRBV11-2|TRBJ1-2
TGTGCCAGCAGCTCGATCAGGGGGCAAGTCTATGGCTACACCTTC
CASSSIRGQVYGYTF
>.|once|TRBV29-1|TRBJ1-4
TGCAGCGTTCCAATTGAATCCTCAACTAATGAAAAACTGTTTTTT
CSVPIESSTNEKLFF
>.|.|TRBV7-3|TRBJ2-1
TGTGCCAGCAGCTTAGTGGCGAGCTCCTACAATGAGCAGTTCTTC
CASSLVASSYNEQFF
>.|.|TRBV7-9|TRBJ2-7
TGTGCCAGCAAGGGAGAGGGCACTTTCTACGAGCAGTACTTC
CASKGEGTFYEQYF
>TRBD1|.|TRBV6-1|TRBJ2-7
TGTGCCAGCAGTGCCGGGACAGGGAATTCCCACGAGCAGTACTTC
CASSAGTGNSHEQYF
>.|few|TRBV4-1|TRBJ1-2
TGCGCCAGCAGCCAAGGGGGGGGGATCAACTATGGCTACACCTTC
CASSQGGGINYGYTF
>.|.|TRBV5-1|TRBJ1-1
TGCGCCAGCAGCTACGGAGGTCAGGGGAGCACTGAAGCTTTCTTT
CASSYGGQGSTEAFF
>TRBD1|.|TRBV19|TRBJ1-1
TGTGCCAGTAGTATCGCAGGGGGCATGTTTCCGAACACTGAAGCTTTCTTT
CASSIAGGMFPNTEAFF
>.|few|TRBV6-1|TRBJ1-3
TGTGCCAGCACTTTGACAGACGGAAACACCATATATTTT
CASTLTDGNTIYF
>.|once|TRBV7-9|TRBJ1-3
TGTGCCAGCAAGCCCCGCCCTTCGGCTTTTGGAAACACCATATATTTT
CASKPRPSAFGNTIYF
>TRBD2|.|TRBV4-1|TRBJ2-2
TGCGCCAGCAGCCAAGAGGGGCTAGCGGGGGCCGAGAACACCGGGGAGCTGTTTTTT
CASSQEGLAGAENTGELFF
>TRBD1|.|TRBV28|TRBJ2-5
TGTGCCAGCAGTGGACAGGGGACGGTCCAAGAGACCCAGTACTTC
CASSGQGTVQETQYF
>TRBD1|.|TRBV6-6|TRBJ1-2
TGTGCCAGCAGTTACTCGATAACAGGGGGTCGCTACACCTTC
CASSYSITGGRYTF
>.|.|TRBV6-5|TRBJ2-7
TGTGCCAGCAGCCGGGGAGGGGGAAACTACGAGCAGTACTTC
CASSRGGGNYEQYF
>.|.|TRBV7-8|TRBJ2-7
TGTGCCAGCAGCTTAGGGGAACAGGGCTACGAGCAGTACTTC
CASSLGEQGYEQYF
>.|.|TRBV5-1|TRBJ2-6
TGCGCCAGTAGAAAGGGTGCTGGGGCCAACGTCCTGACTTTC
CASRKGAGANVLTF
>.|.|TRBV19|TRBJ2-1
TGTGCCAGTAAGGGGAGGGGGGACATAAACAATGAGCAGTTCTTC
CASKGRGDINNEQFF
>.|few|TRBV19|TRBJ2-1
TGTGCCAGCTCGTCCTTGATGTTAGAGCAGTTCTTC
CASSSLMLEQFF
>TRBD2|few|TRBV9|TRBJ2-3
TGTGCCAGCAGCCCCCGGAGGCGGGGGGCGGTCACAGATACGCAGTATTTT
CASSPRRRGAVTDTQYF
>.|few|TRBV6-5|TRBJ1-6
TGTGCCAGCAGCACCGAGGACAAATCACCCCTCCACTTT
CASSTEDKSPLHF
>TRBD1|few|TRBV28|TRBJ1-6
TGTGCCAGCAGTGAGCTACAGGGGACGGTCGAGGGTTCACCCCTCCACTTT
CASSELQGTVEGSPLHF
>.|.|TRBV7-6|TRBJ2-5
TGTGCCAGCAGCTCGAACCGAGAGACCCAGTACTTC
CASSSNRETQYF
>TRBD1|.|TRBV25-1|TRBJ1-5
TGTGCCAGCAGTTCAACAGGGGGCGCGGGTCAGCCCCAGCATTTT
CASSSTGGAGQPQHF
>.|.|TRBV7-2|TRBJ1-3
TGTGCCAGTACCAGGGCCTCTGGAAACACCATATATTTT
CASTRASGNTIYF
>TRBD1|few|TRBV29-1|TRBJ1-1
TGCAGCGGTCAGGGGGCAGCTGAAGCTTTCTTT
CSGQGAAEAFF
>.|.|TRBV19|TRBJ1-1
TGTGCCAGTAGGGGACTTGAAACTGAAGCTTTCTTT
CASRGLETEAFF
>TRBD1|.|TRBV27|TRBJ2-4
TGTGCCAGCAGGCGACGGACAGGCGAAAACATTCAGTACTTC
CASRRRTGENIQYF
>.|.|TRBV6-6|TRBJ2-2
TGTGCCAGCAGTTTGCAAGGACCCGCCGGGGAGCTGTTTTTT
CASSLQGPAGELFF
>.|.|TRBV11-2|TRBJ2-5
TGTGCCAGCAGCCCCCCGGGTTGGAAGACCCAGTACTTC
CASSPPGWKTQYF
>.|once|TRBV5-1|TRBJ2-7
TGCGCCAGCAGCTTGGTAGGTCCCGAGGCCGCCGAGCAGTACTTC
CASSLVGPEAAEQYF
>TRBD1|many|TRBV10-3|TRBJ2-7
TGTGCCATCAGTGGCCAGGGGGCCTACGAGCAGTACTTC
CAISGQGAYEQYF
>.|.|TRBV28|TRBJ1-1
TGTGCCAGCAGTTTGTCCAACACTGAAGCTTTCTTT
CASSLSNTEAFF